Each of the 2 T cell receptor beta chains below was sequenced from the same sample in a study of neurological immune-mediated disorders. MiXCR, run by TCRdb on the 5' RACE reads, gives a single entry per CDR3 protein. Altogether roughly 67,000 distinct CDR3 sequences are present, around 4% being singletons, with the ten largest covering around 2.7%. Material: PBMCs. The receptors shown here come from a man aged 45-65 years with multiple sclerosis.

This clonotype came up a few times. A junction boundary mismatches the germline segment, possibly from a read error. This chain links TRBV7-2 with TRBJ1-5; D unresolved. Germline values: CDR1 SGHTA, CDR2 FQGNSA. The CDR3 length is 15 residues. The CDR3 region is CASSFSSGSNQPQNF. CDR3 DNA sequence: TGTGCCAGCAGCTTTAGCTCAGGTAGCAATCAGCCCCAGAATTTT. The full variable domain, completed using reference TRBV7-2 and TRBJ1-5, is GAGVSQSPSNKVTEKGKDVELRCDPISGHTALYWYRQSLGQGLEFLIYFQGNSAPDKSGLPSDRFSAERTGGSVSTLTIQRTQQEDSAVYLCASSFSSGSNQPQNFGDGTRLSIL.

This clonotype was observed at least ten times. V and J are TRBV15 and TRBJ2-3; D perhaps matches TRBD2 (6 bases). Trimming took off 0 bases at V and 0 bases at J, with 16 bases between the two ends. The CDR3 sequence is 18 residues long. Germline V gene lookup returns CDR1 LNHNV and CDR2 YYDKDF (reference sequence). This CDR3 is CATSRDWGERTSTDTQYF. The CDR3 DNA follows: TGTGCCACCAGCAGAGATTGGGGGGAGAGGACTAGCACAGATACGCAGTATTTT.